These T cell receptor beta chains were read from a single sample in a study of cytomegalovirus exposure and HLA in healthy donors. The data were produced by immunoSEQ multiplex PCR, yet TCRdb's version contains in-frame clones alone and is incomplete. The sample carries about 160,000 clones, roughly 80% recorded once. Specimen: PBMCs. These receptors came from a young woman in good health and CMV-seronegative. The CDR3 runs from the conserved cysteine through the conserved F or W. D genes are given only for firm matches. Clone size appears in some rows only: once, few, many, or a class for an expanded clone.

clone_size	j_call	d_call	v_call	cdr3_aa	cdr3_nt
NA	TRBJ2-7	NA	TRBV2	CASRAGSYEQYF	TGTGCCAGCAGGGCAGGGTCCTACGAGCAGTACTTC
NA	TRBJ2-1	TRBD2	TRBV6-1	CASYLAGMTEQFF	TGTGCCAGCTATCTAGCGGGGATGACTGAGCAGTTCTTC
NA	TRBJ2-3	NA	TRBV5-1	CASRPGRTVTSTDTQYF	TGCGCCAGCAGACCGGGACGGACAGTTACTAGCACAGATACGCAGTATTTT
NA	TRBJ1-1	NA	TRBV7-2	CASRTGYHTEAFF	TGTGCCAGCAGGACAGGATATCACACTGAAGCTTTCTTT
NA	TRBJ2-7	TRBD2	TRBV2	CASSLGGGAYEQYF	TGTGCCAGCTCTTTAGGCGGGGGGGCCTACGAGCAGTACTTC
NA	TRBJ1-2	NA	TRBV9	CASSVHHSGGGSGYTF	TGTGCCAGCAGCGTACATCATTCGGGGGGCGGGAGTGGCTACACCTTC
NA	TRBJ2-3	NA	TRBV9	CASSVAGGGEENTQYF	TGTGCCAGCAGCGTAGCGGGCGGCGGGGAGGAGAATACGCAGTATTTT
NA	TRBJ1-1	NA	TRBV7-9	CSSSLAEGMNTEAFF	TGTTCCAGCAGCTTAGCGGAGGGGATGAACACTGAAGCTTTCTTT
NA	TRBJ2-3	NA	TRBV5-4	CASSPILAPPDTQYF	TGTGCCAGCAGCCCTATTTTAGCGCCGCCAGATACGCAGTATTTT
NA	TRBJ1-1	NA	TRBV11-2	CASSLGRATEAFF	TGTGCCAGCAGCTTAGGCAGGGCCACTGAAGCTTTCTTT
NA	TRBJ1-4	TRBD1	TRBV28	CASSPGGKGEKLFF	TGTGCCAGCAGTCCAGGGGGAAAAGGTGAAAAACTGTTTTTT
NA	TRBJ1-2	NA	TRBV20-1	CSAPEQATYTF	TGCAGTGCTCCCGAACAGGCGACCTACACCTTC
few	TRBJ2-3	NA	TRBV11-2	CASSDGRGGSSDTQYF	TGTGCCAGCAGCGATGGACGGGGTGGGTCCTCAGATACGCAGTATTTT
few	TRBJ1-1	NA	TRBV5-5	CASSPLPLGRYTEAFF	TGTGCCAGCAGCCCCCTTCCCCTTGGGCGCTACACTGAAGCTTTCTTT
NA	TRBJ1-2	NA	TRBV2	CASSVQGISGYTF	TGTGCCAGCAGTGTACAGGGAATAAGTGGCTACACCTTC
few	TRBJ2-6	NA	TRBV6-5	CASRGYSTGANVLTF	TGTGCCAGCAGAGGATACAGTACTGGGGCCAACGTCCTGACTTTC
NA	TRBJ2-2	NA	TRBV6-5	CASSETGFTGELFF	TGTGCCAGCAGTGAAACAGGGTTCACCGGGGAGCTGTTTTTT
NA	TRBJ1-4	NA	TRBV6-6	CASSHPDTNEKLFF	TGTGCCAGCAGTCACCCGGACACAAATGAAAAACTGTTTTTT
NA	TRBJ1-4	NA	TRBV29-1	CSVAGGRREKLFF	TGCAGCGTTGCCGGGGGGCGAAGGGAAAAACTGTTTTTT
NA	TRBJ2-7	TRBD1	TRBV5-1	CASSLEGTVYEQYF	TGCGCCAGCAGCCTCGAGGGGACAGTTTACGAGCAGTACTTC
NA	TRBJ1-5	NA	TRBV2	CASSEEVGNQPQHF	TGTGCCAGCAGTGAGGAGGTGGGCAATCAGCCCCAGCATTTT
NA	TRBJ2-3	NA	TRBV18	CASSPFGGLDTQYF	TGTGCCAGCTCACCGTTTGGCGGATTAGATACGCAGTATTTT
NA	TRBJ2-5	TRBD1	TRBV7-9	CASSGGDRSQETQYF	TGTGCCAGCAGCGGTGGGGACAGGTCGCAAGAGACCCAGTACTTC
NA	TRBJ2-7	TRBD2	TRBV2	CASSQLAGASYEQYF	TGTGCCAGCAGTCAACTAGCGGGGGCCTCCTACGAGCAGTACTTC
NA	TRBJ2-7	NA	TRBV5-1	CASNLDSSYEQYF	TGCGCCAGCAACTTGGACAGCTCCTACGAGCAGTACTTC
NA	TRBJ2-2	TRBD1	TRBV30	CACLTGFHGELFF	TGTGCCTGCTTGACAGGGTTTCACGGGGAGCTGTTTTTT
NA	TRBJ2-7	NA	TRBV19	CASSLGAPYEQYF	TGTGCCAGTTCGCTGGGGGCCCCCTACGAGCAGTACTTC
few	TRBJ1-2	TRBD1	TRBV2	CASRKTGDGYTF	TGTGCCAGCAGAAAGACAGGGGATGGCTACACCTTC
NA	TRBJ1-5	NA	TRBV7-9	CASTSRRNNQPQHF	TGTGCCAGCACCTCAAGGAGAAACAATCAGCCCCAGCATTTT
NA	TRBJ1-2	TRBD1	TRBV2	CASTDQGQGYGYTF	TGTGCCAGCACCGACCAGGGACAGGGGTATGGCTACACCTTC
few	TRBJ2-1	TRBD2	TRBV7-3	CASSSRTSVNNEQFF	TGTGCCAGCAGCTCCCGGACTAGCGTGAACAATGAGCAGTTCTTC
NA	TRBJ1-6	TRBD1	TRBV25-1	CASSGQGNSPLHF	TGTGCCAGCAGTGGACAGGGAAATTCACCCCTCCACTTT
NA	TRBJ1-2	TRBD1	TRBV9	CASSFGQGRRDGYTF	TGTGCCAGCAGCTTCGGACAGGGTAGGAGAGATGGCTACACCTTC
NA	TRBJ2-3	TRBD2	TRBV9	CASSVESGGADTQYF	TGTGCCAGCAGCGTAGAGAGCGGGGGCGCAGATACGCAGTATTTT
NA	TRBJ2-6	NA	TRBV2	CASSVGDSGANVLTF	TGTGCCAGCAGTGTGGGCGACTCTGGGGCCAACGTCCTGACTTTC
NA	TRBJ1-1	NA	TRBV13	CASSSIDSSEAFF	TGTGCCAGCAGCTCTATCGACAGTTCTGAAGCTTTCTTT
NA	TRBJ1-6	NA	TRBV28	CASKRLTNSPLHF	TGTGCCAGCAAAAGACTCACAAATTCACCCCTCCACTTT
NA	TRBJ1-5	NA	TRBV30	CAWSVQQGYQPQHF	TGTGCCTGGAGTGTACAACAGGGTTATCAGCCCCAGCATTTT
once	TRBJ2-3	TRBD2	TRBV12-5	CASGLGRLAGSSIPGTDTQYF	TGTGCTAGTGGTTTGGGCCGACTAGCGGGGTCCTCGATCCCCGGGACAGATACGCAGTATTTT
NA	TRBJ2-5	TRBD2	TRBV9	CASSVRGTGETQYF	TGTGCCAGCAGCGTGCGGGGGACGGGAGAGACCCAGTACTTC
NA	TRBJ2-3	NA	TRBV14	CASSQKARPDTQYF	TGTGCCAGCAGCCAAAAGGCTAGACCAGATACGCAGTATTTT
NA	TRBJ1-1	NA	TRBV6-4	CASSVTENTEAFF	TGTGCCAGCAGTGTTACAGAGAACACTGAAGCTTTCTTT
NA	TRBJ2-1	TRBD2	TRBV28	CASRPWDYPSNNEQFF	TGTGCCAGCAGACCGTGGGACTACCCATCCAACAATGAGCAGTTCTTC
few	TRBJ2-1	NA	TRBV13	CASSLGSSGGGRYNEQFF	TGTGCCAGCAGCTTAGGCTCGAGTGGCGGGGGCCGTTACAATGAGCAGTTCTTC
NA	TRBJ1-1	NA	TRBV7-8	CASSFAGWAEAFF	TGTGCCAGCAGCTTTGCAGGGTGGGCTGAAGCTTTCTTT
NA	TRBJ2-5	TRBD2	TRBV5-1	CASSLNSGGAWETQYF	TGCGCCAGCAGCTTAAATAGCGGGGGGGCTTGGGAGACCCAGTACTTC
NA	TRBJ2-7	TRBD2	TRBV10-3	CAISGSMIAGGRSYEQYF	TGTGCCATCAGTGGGTCAATGATAGCGGGGGGAAGGTCCTACGAGCAGTACTTC
NA	TRBJ1-2	TRBD1	TRBV7-8	CASSQPGTGGILGGYTF	TGTGCCAGCAGCCAACCAGGGACAGGGGGGATTTTAGGGGGCTACACCTTC
NA	TRBJ2-7	TRBD1	TRBV5-1	CASSAGQGTNEQYF	TGCGCCAGCAGCGCCGGACAGGGTACCAACGAGCAGTACTTC
few	TRBJ1-6	NA	TRBV2	CASSDVQGAYNSPLHF	TGTGCCAGCAGTGATGTACAGGGCGCTTATAATTCACCCCTCCACTTT
NA	TRBJ1-1	NA	TRBV20-1	CAGKTEAFF	TGCGCAGGGAAGACTGAAGCTTTCTTT
NA	TRBJ1-5	NA	TRBV6-5	CASKNRYSNQPQHF	TGTGCCAGCAAGAACAGGTATAGCAATCAGCCCCAGCATTTT
NA	TRBJ2-2	TRBD2	TRBV2	CASKKTSGGLYTGELFF	TGTGCCAGCAAAAAGACTAGCGGGGGGTTATACACCGGGGAGCTGTTTTTT
NA	TRBJ1-4	NA	TRBV7-9	CASSLESANEKLFF	TGTGCCAGCAGCCTGGAGTCGGCTAATGAAAAACTGTTTTTT
NA	TRBJ2-1	NA	TRBV28	CASSWPLGDSYNEQFF	TGTGCCAGCAGCTGGCCGCTAGGGGACTCCTACAATGAGCAGTTCTTC